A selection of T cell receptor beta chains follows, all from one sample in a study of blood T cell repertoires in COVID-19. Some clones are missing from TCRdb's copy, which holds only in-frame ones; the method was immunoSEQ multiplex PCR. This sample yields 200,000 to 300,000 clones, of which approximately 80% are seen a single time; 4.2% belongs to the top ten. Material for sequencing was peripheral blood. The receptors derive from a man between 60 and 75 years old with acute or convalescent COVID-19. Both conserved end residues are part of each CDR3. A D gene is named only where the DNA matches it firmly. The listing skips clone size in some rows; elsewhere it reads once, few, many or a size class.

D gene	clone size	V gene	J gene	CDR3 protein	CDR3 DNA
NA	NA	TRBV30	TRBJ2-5	CAWSRGTNLQETQYF	TGTGCCTGGAGTAGGGGGACAAACCTCCAAGAGACCCAGTACTTC
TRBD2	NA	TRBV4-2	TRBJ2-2	CASSREGMGTGELFF	TGTGCCAGCAGCCGGGAGGGCATGGGGACCGGGGAGCTGTTTTTT
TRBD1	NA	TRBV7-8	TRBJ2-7	CASSFEGAGRSYEQYF	TGTGCCAGCAGCTTTGAGGGGGCGGGTCGGTCCTACGAGCAGTACTTC
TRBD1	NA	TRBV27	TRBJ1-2	CASRPQGADGYTF	TGTGCCAGCAGGCCACAGGGGGCAGATGGCTACACCTTC
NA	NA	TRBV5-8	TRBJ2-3	CASSLRIRRTDTQYF	TGTGCCAGCAGCTTGAGGATCCGGAGAACAGATACGCAGTATTTT
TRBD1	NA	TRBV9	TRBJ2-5	CASSVGSLGQGAGETQYF	TGTGCCAGCAGCGTAGGTAGCCTCGGACAGGGGGCCGGAGAGACCCAGTACTTC
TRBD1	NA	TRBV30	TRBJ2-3	CARARTGLTDTQYF	TGTGCTCGAGCACGGACAGGGCTCACAGATACGCAGTATTTT
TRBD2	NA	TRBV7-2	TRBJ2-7	CASSLRTSGSYEQYF	TGTGCCAGCAGCCTGCGGACTAGTGGGTCCTACGAGCAGTACTTC
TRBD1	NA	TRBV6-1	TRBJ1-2	CASSEVGQGSGYTF	TGTGCCAGCAGTGAAGTGGGACAGGGGTCTGGCTACACCTTC
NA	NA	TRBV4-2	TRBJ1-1	CASSQDGGVAEAFF	TGTGCCAGCAGCCAAGATGGAGGGGTGGCTGAAGCTTTCTTT
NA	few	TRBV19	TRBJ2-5	CASSIDPRATQYF	TGTGCCAGTAGTATAGATCCGAGGGCGACCCAGTACTTC
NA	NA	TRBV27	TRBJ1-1	CASSSRGGTEAFF	TGTGCCAGCAGTTCGAGGGGGGGGACTGAAGCTTTCTTT
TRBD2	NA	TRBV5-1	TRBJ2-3	CASSLLAGGSSADTQYF	TGCGCCAGCAGCCTACTAGCGGGGGGATCTAGCGCAGATACGCAGTATTTT
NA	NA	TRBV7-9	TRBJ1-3	CASSLGGAGSGNTIYF	TGTGCCAGCAGCTTAGGTGGAGCTGGCTCTGGAAACACCATATATTTT
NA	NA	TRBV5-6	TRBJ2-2	CASSLGPAPGELFF	TGTGCCAGCAGCTTGGGGCCCGCCCCCGGGGAGCTGTTTTTT
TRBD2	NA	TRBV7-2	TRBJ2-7	CASSPGLAGVSYEQYF	TGTGCCAGCAGCCCGGGACTAGCGGGAGTTTCCTACGAGCAGTACTTC
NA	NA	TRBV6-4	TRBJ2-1	CASSGGSSYNEQFF	TGTGCCAGCAGCGGGGGAAGCTCCTACAATGAGCAGTTCTTC
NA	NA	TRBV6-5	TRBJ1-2	CASRRDDFNYGYTF	TGTGCCAGCAGGAGGGATGATTTTAACTATGGCTACACCTTC
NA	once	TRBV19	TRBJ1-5	CASSQQGGNQPQHF	TGTGCCAGTAGTCAACAGGGTGGCAATCAGCCCCAGCATTTT
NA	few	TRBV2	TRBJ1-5	CASQDTNYQPQHF	TGTGCCAGCCAGGACACCAACTATCAGCCCCAGCATTTT
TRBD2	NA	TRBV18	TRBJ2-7	CASSQSLAGGPNEQYF	TGTGCCAGCTCACAAAGTCTAGCGGGAGGGCCCAACGAGCAGTACTTC
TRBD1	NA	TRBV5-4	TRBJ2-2	CASSSGTGRHGELFF	TGTGCCAGCAGCTCCGGGACAGGGAGGCATGGGGAGCTGTTTTTT
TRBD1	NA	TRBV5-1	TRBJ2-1	CASSTTGGRYNEQFF	TGCGCCAGCAGCACTACAGGGGGCAGGTACAATGAGCAGTTCTTC
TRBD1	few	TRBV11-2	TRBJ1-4	CASSVLGTGLEKLFF	TGTGCCAGCAGCGTTCTAGGGACAGGGTTGGAAAAACTGTTTTTT
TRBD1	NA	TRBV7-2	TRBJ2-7	CASSLQGAPYEQYF	TGTGCCAGCAGCTTACAGGGGGCTCCCTACGAGCAGTACTTC
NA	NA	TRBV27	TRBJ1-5	CASSLTGGYNQPQHF	TGTGCCAGCAGTTTAACGGGCGGGTACAATCAGCCCCAGCATTTT
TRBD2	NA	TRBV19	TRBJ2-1	CASSSPAGGPAYEQFF	TGTGCCAGTAGTTCCCCAGCGGGAGGGCCTGCCTATGAGCAGTTCTTC
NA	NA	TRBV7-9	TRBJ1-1	CASTDPGSGTEAFF	TGTGCCAGCACCGACCCGGGCTCGGGAACTGAAGCTTTCTTT
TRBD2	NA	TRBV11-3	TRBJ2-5	CASSFTTSGGLETQYF	TGTGCCAGCAGCTTCACGACTAGCGGGGGACTAGAGACCCAGTACTTC
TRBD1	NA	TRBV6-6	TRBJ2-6	CASSPTVGTGSISGANVLTF	TGTGCCAGCAGTCCAACGGTAGGGACAGGGTCGATCTCTGGGGCCAACGTCCTGACTTTC
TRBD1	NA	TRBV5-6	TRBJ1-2	CASSSGGVDRANYGYTF	TGTGCCAGCAGCTCGGGAGGCGTGGACAGGGCGAACTATGGCTACACCTTC
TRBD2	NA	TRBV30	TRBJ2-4	CAWSVSRGVSLIAKNIQYF	TGTGCCTGGAGTGTATCGCGGGGGGTCTCGTTAATAGCCAAAAACATTCAGTACTTC
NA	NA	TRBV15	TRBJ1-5	CATSRDLSVNQPQHF	TGTGCCACCAGCAGAGATTTGTCGGTTAATCAGCCCCAGCATTTT
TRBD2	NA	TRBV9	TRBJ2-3	CASNRLAGGTDTQYF	TGTGCCAGCAACAGGCTAGCGGGAGGAACAGATACGCAGTATTTT
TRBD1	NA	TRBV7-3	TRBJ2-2	CASAPGGQANTGELFF	TGTGCCAGCGCACCAGGGGGACAAGCGAACACCGGGGAGCTGTTTTTT